This T cell receptor beta chain was profiled in a study of T cells after posttransplantation cyclophosphamide. The study's findings and limits: After PTCy, TRB diversity resembled that of CNI/methotrexate controls.

The assay was immunoSEQ multiplex PCR, and TCRdb's table has in-frame clones only and misses some. The repertoire has 30,000 or so clones, approximately 90% of them found once; the top ten carry roughly 3.3%. A note on this clone: Its antigen is not known.

V lost 6 bases to trimming and J lost 0 bases; unmatched junction nucleotides: 2. Germline CDR1 is SQVTM and CDR2 is ANQGSEA. This CDR3 has 16 amino acids. Source material: PBMCs. This clonotype originated in a man aged 45-65 years. The rearrangement joins TRBV29-1 to TRBJ2-2; the match to TRBD2 covers 15 bases. The CDR3 nucleotides are TGCAGCGTGGGGACTAGCGGGGGGACGAACACCGGGGAGCTGTTTTTT. It specifies CSVGTSGGTNTGELFF.